A selection of T cell receptor beta chains follows, all from one sample in a study of blood T cell repertoires in COVID-19. Using immunoSEQ multiplex PCR, the repertoire was profiled, and TCRdb retains in-frame clones only, with some absent. The data contain about 120,000 clones, around 68% of them seen just once; the ten biggest clones take up around 8%. What was sequenced was peripheral blood. Receptors were obtained from an older woman with acute or convalescent COVID-19. Each CDR3 is given without its conserved first and last residue. Each record gives: V gene, J gene, CDR3 protein.

v_call: TRBV6-4
j_call: TRBJ2-6
cdr3_aa: ASQGDSGANVLT

v_call: TRBV9
j_call: TRBJ2-1
cdr3_aa: ASSQTTGQSNEQF

v_call: TRBV5-5
j_call: TRBJ2-7
cdr3_aa: ASSLAGTGNLYEQY

v_call: TRBV5-1
j_call: TRBJ2-7
cdr3_aa: ASSLASGTGAYEQY

v_call: TRBV18
j_call: TRBJ1-6
cdr3_aa: ASSPPHRGQNSPLH

v_call: TRBV6-2/TRBV6-3
j_call: TRBJ1-1
cdr3_aa: ASTPQGGNTEAF

v_call: TRBV5-4
j_call: TRBJ2-7
cdr3_aa: ASSLTGYGGEQY

v_call: TRBV6-5
j_call: TRBJ2-2
cdr3_aa: ASKPGQTNTGELF

v_call: TRBV6-5
j_call: TRBJ1-3
cdr3_aa: ASTVASGNTIY

v_call: TRBV19
j_call: TRBJ2-7
cdr3_aa: ASSRGLVYEQY

v_call: TRBV15
j_call: TRBJ1-2
cdr3_aa: ATSRDRVGYT

v_call: TRBV5-1
j_call: TRBJ1-4
cdr3_aa: ASSPGGGREKLF

v_call: TRBV7-9
j_call: TRBJ1-6
cdr3_aa: ASSLTAPNSPLH

v_call: TRBV19
j_call: TRBJ1-5
cdr3_aa: ASSLSLNQPQH